This T cell receptor (beta chain) was identified during a study of CD4 and CD8 cells across lung adenocarcinoma regions. This clonotype was picked up many times. This CDR3 region has 16 residues. Per germline, CDR1 MNHEY and CDR2 SMNVEV (reference sequence). V was shortened by 5 bases and J by 0 bases, with 16 bases between the two germline ends. In TCRdb, the PCR reads were re-called with MiXCR into one record per CDR3 protein. The sample has over 15,000 distinct CDR3 sequences, 46% seen once. Localized lung adenocarcinoma, a non-small cell lung cancer, affected the donors. Material for sequencing was CD4+ T cells from the margin of a lung tumor. The TCR originated in a male donor with lung adenocarcinoma. The CD4 and CD8 labels of this study may be unreliable. The rearrangement links TRBV27 to TRBJ1-2, with D possibly being TRBD1 (6 bases). DNA for the CDR3: TGTGCCAGCAGTACCTCCGGGGGCCCAGCTAACTATGGCTACACCTTC. Protein sequence: CASSTSGGPANYGYTF.